This T cell receptor (beta chain) was documented in a study of blood T cell repertoires in COVID-19 (dated by TCRdb to 2020 to 2021). About the investigation overall: Collaborator samples came from the United States, Italy and Spain and covered acute and convalescent phases of COVID-19. The prospective study material was composed of cDNA or gDNA derived from T cells, B-cell-depleted T cells, or PBMCs. Deeply sampled blood TCRbeta repertoires from subjects exposed to, actively infected with, or recovered from COVID-19 were included in the dataset. The repertoires were released in a freely available public database intended as a resource for research on the immune response to SARS-CoV-2. The samples were drawn from the first 160 participants of the ongoing ImmuneRACE study and from under 1,500 subjects provided by 6 global collaborators. A de-identified subject ID, COVID-19 status, age in years and sex were almost always included in the sample metadata. Where HLA class I and class II types were available, the types were taken from metadata supplied by the sample provider, not from assay-based typing. General findings and caveats noted by the study authors: The quantity of clinical and demographic metadata differed by source and by participant and was supplied without curation.

About this clone itself: Its antigen is unknown. The missing conserved phenylalanine or tryptophan at the end of this CDR3 makes a read error likely. It is unclear where the CDR3 begins or ends on the DNA, so no DNA is shown, and the CDR3 is as TCRdb lists it.

The immunoSEQ Assay, a bias-controlled multiplex PCR, was used to amplify TCRbeta CDR3 regions from genomic DNA. For the original study's pipeline: The number of nucleated cells in each sample was estimated by amplification of reference gene primers within the assay. To quantify the absolute abundance of each unique TCRbeta CDR3 rearrangement, sequence reads were collapsed and filtered. For each sample, productive Simpson clonality was calculated by taking the square root of Simpson's diversity index across productive rearrangements. The immuneACCESS repertoire file appears here via TCRdb, limited to in-frame rearrangements. These files lack a portion of the clones; in checked studies, under half of the deficit traces to unresolved V genes, and the cause of the others is not known. From that table come the V and J calls and clone size; the DNA was used to work out D and trimming. This sample gives 11,000 to 15,000 clones in total; around 89% of them show up just once. The ten biggest clones cover over 12% of the sample.

Sequences SGHDN (CDR1) and FVKESK (CDR2) are obtained from the germline V gene. Termini included, the CDR3 measures 10 amino acids. Collaborating institutions collected whole blood in K2EDTA tubes following their own protocols. For TCRbeta analysis, collaborators shipped samples as frozen whole blood, isolated PBMCs, or DNA extracted from either of those sample types. This receptor was taken from a man aged 50-59 years with active COVID-19. The V and J genes are TRBV14 and TRBJ1-5; the listed D gene, TRBD1, was not tested against the DNA. Sequencing used peripheral blood. The CDR3 corresponds to CASSKDRAIE.